Listed below are T cell receptor beta chains from one sample, sequenced in a study of blood T cell repertoires in COVID-19. Clones were read by immunoSEQ multiplex PCR, and TCRdb kept only the in-frame ones, dropping some. The table has 97,000 or so clones, about 80% seen once. The sample comprised peripheral blood. These receptors were collected from a man aged 65-85 years with active or convalescent COVID-19. Both conserved end residues are part of each CDR3. The D gene is left open where the match is weak. Rows give clone size only sometimes, using once, few, many, or a class for an expanded clone.

v_gene	abundance	d_gene	j_gene	CDR3nt	CDR3aa
TRBV5-1	-	-	TRBJ2-5	TGCGCCAGCACCCCTGCTAGCTCCCAAGAGACCCAGTACTTC	CASTPASSQETQYF
TRBV4-1	-	TRBD2	TRBJ2-1	TGCGCCAGCAGCCAAGCAGTAGCGGGGTTAAATGAGCAGTTCTTC	CASSQAVAGLNEQFF
TRBV10-3	-	-	TRBJ1-5	TGTGCCATCAGAGGCACAGGGACGGGCAATCAGCCCCAGCATTTT	CAIRGTGTGNQPQHF
TRBV12-5	-	TRBD1	TRBJ2-7	TGTGCTAGTGGTCCGCGGGACAGGCAGTACGAGCAGTACTTC	CASGPRDRQYEQYF
TRBV25-1	-	-	TRBJ2-1	TGTGCCAGCAGTGAAGGTGCGGGGTTATGGGATGAGCAGTTCTTC	CASSEGAGLWDEQFF
TRBV27	once	-	TRBJ1-2	TGTGCCAGCACACAGATCTATGGCTACACCTTC	CASTQIYGYTF
TRBV15	few	-	TRBJ2-5	TGTGCCACCAGCAGAGAGGACAGCAAAGAGACCCAGTACTTC	CATSREDSKETQYF
TRBV18	-	TRBD2	TRBJ2-5	TGTGCCAGCTCACCGTCCGGGACTAGCGGGGGAGAGACCCAGTACTTC	CASSPSGTSGGETQYF
TRBV5-1	-	TRBD2	TRBJ2-5	TGCGCCAGCAGCCGCGGGGGGGAGGAGACCCAGTACTTC	CASSRGGEETQYF
TRBV29-1	-	TRBD1	TRBJ2-7	TGCAGCGTTGGCCGGGGGACAGGAAGCTACGAGCAGTACTTC	CSVGRGTGSYEQYF
TRBV9	-	TRBD2	TRBJ2-5	TGTGCCAGCAGCGTAGGTGGGCGGGGGGGCCAAGAGACCCAGTACTTC	CASSVGGRGGQETQYF
TRBV28	-	TRBD1	TRBJ1-5	TGTGCCAGCAGTTGGGGACAGACTCATCAGCCCCAGCATTTT	CASSWGQTHQPQHF
TRBV6-4	-	TRBD1	TRBJ2-3	TGTGCCAGCAGGAGGGACAGGAGTAGCACAGATACGCAGTATTTT	CASRRDRSSTDTQYF
TRBV5-8	few	-	TRBJ1-2	TGTGCCAGCAGCTTCCGAAGCTTAGTATACAGGGAGAACTATGGCTACACCTTC	CASSFRSLVYRENYGYTF
TRBV15	few	TRBD1	TRBJ2-7	TGTGCCACCAGCCTGGGACAGTACGAGCAGTACTTC	CATSLGQYEQYF
TRBV9	-	TRBD2	TRBJ2-2	TGTGCCAGCAGCTCCCTTAGCGGGGGCCTCTCCACCGGGGAGCTGTTTTTT	CASSSLSGGLSTGELFF
TRBV5-1	-	-	TRBJ1-5	TGCGCCAGCAGCCCGACTGGAAATAGCAATCAGCCCCAGCATTTT	CASSPTGNSNQPQHF
TRBV6-1	-	-	TRBJ2-7	TGTGCCAGCAGTGAAGCGGCAGGACAGACCTACGAGCAGTACTTC	CASSEAAGQTYEQYF
TRBV19	-	-	TRBJ1-2	TGTGCCAGTAGGAGCGGTGGCTACACCTTC	CASRSGGYTF
TRBV4-3	-	-	TRBJ2-7	TGCGCCAGCAGCCATGGGCAGGGCGGATTATGGGAGCAGTACTTC	CASSHGQGGLWEQYF
TRBV19	once	TRBD1	TRBJ1-3	TGTGCCAGTAGTCTCGTGACAGGGACCTCTGGAAACACCATATATTTT	CASSLVTGTSGNTIYF
TRBV19	-	-	TRBJ1-5	TGTGCCAGTAGTATAGTTCCTTGGGGCCAGCCCCAGCATTTT	CASSIVPWGQPQHF
TRBV20-1	-	-	TRBJ2-1	TGCAGTGCTAGTGACTACCACAATGAGCAGTTCTTC	CSASDYHNEQFF
TRBV4-1	-	-	TRBJ1-2	TGCGCCAGCAGCCAAGCAAACTGGGAAGGAGGCTATGGCTACACCTTC	CASSQANWEGGYGYTF
TRBV11-2	-	TRBD1	TRBJ2-4	TGTGCCAGCAGCCCACCGGACAGGGCGAACATTCAGTACTTC	CASSPPDRANIQYF
TRBV9	-	TRBD2	TRBJ2-5	TGTGCCAGCAGCCTCCAGCGGGCGGGGGGGACCCAGTACTTC	CASSLQRAGGTQYF
TRBV9	-	-	TRBJ1-6	TGTGCCAGCAGCGGAGAGCTATTCGGGAATTCACCCCTCCACTTT	CASSGELFGNSPLHF
TRBV25-1	-	TRBD1	TRBJ1-4	TGTGCCAGCAGTGACCACCGACAGGGGGCTGAAAAACTGTTTTTT	CASSDHRQGAEKLFF
TRBV6-5	few	TRBD1	TRBJ2-3	TGTGCCAGCAGTAACCGGGACAGGGGAAAGGATACGCAGTATTTT	CASSNRDRGKDTQYF
TRBV2	few	TRBD1	TRBJ1-5	TGTGCCACCAAGGCCGGGACAGGGGGCTTACAGCCCCAGCATTTT	CATKAGTGGLQPQHF
TRBV30	-	-	TRBJ2-3	TGTGCCTGGGTGGGGAGAGGCACAGATACGCAGTATTTT	CAWVGRGTDTQYF
TRBV3-1/TRBV3-2	once	-	TRBJ1-4	TGTGCCAGCAGCCAATTTATGGGGGCCAAACTGTTTTTT	CASSQFMGAKLFF
TRBV5-1	-	-	TRBJ2-6	TGCGCCAGCAGCTTGACTATGGCCACCGGCTCTGGGGCCAACGTCCTGACTTTC	CASSLTMATGSGANVLTF
TRBV3-1/TRBV3-2	-	-	TRBJ2-5	TGTGCCAGCAGCCAAGGGGGCCTTCCCCAAGAGACCCAGTACTTC	CASSQGGLPQETQYF
TRBV6-2/TRBV6-3	-	-	TRBJ1-2	TGTGCCAGCAGCCGTAACAGGGACTATGGCTACACCTTC	CASSRNRDYGYTF
TRBV18	many	-	TRBJ2-1	TGTGCCAGCTCACCACCGGCGGACACACCGTTCTTC	CASSPPADTPFF
TRBV10-2	-	-	TRBJ1-6	TGCGCCAGCAGTGACGGAGAAAATTCACCCCTCCACTTT	CASSDGENSPLHF
TRBV7-3	-	-	TRBJ2-3	TGTGCCGGCCAGCTGGAGGGAGATACGCAGTATTTT	CAGQLEGDTQYF
TRBV30	-	-	TRBJ1-4	TGTGCCTGGAGTGTACGACGGGAACGGGGAGAAAAACTGTTTTTT	CAWSVRRERGEKLFF
TRBV19	-	TRBD2	TRBJ2-1	TGTGCCAGTAGTGACAGACTAGCAGAGAATGAGCAGTTCTTC	CASSDRLAENEQFF
TRBV29-1	-	-	TRBJ1-2	TGCAGCGTTGAGGCAGGGGAGAACTATGGCTACACCTTC	CSVEAGENYGYTF
TRBV7-6	-	TRBD1	TRBJ2-6	TGTGCCAGCAGCCCACGGACAGGGGGGACTTTCTCTGGGGCCAACGTCCTGACTTTC	CASSPRTGGTFSGANVLTF
TRBV29-1	once	-	TRBJ2-7	TGCAGCGTGTGGGCAGTGGGTAGAGTGGAGCAGTACTTC	CSVWAVGRVEQYF
TRBV27	few	TRBD2	TRBJ2-7	TGTGCCAGCAGTTTGAGAATAGCGGGGGGCCACGAGCAGTACTTC	CASSLRIAGGHEQYF
TRBV4-1	once	-	TRBJ2-1	TGCGCCAGCAGCCAAGGTCTGGACAGAGCAAGCTCCTACAATGAGCAGTTCTTC	CASSQGLDRASSYNEQFF
TRBV10-2	-	TRBD1	TRBJ2-7	TGCGCCAGCAGTATGGGAGACAGGGGCAGCTACGAGCAGTACTTC	CASSMGDRGSYEQYF
TRBV7-2	-	TRBD2	TRBJ2-5	TGTGCCAGCAGCTTACCTAGCGGGTACCAAGAGACCCAGTACTTC	CASSLPSGYQETQYF
TRBV3-1/TRBV3-2	-	-	TRBJ1-4	TGTGCCAGCAGCTCTCTCACAGGGAGCATTGAAAAACTGTTTTTT	CASSSLTGSIEKLFF